This TCR beta chain is drawn from a study of Ad26.COV2.S vaccination and SARS-CoV-2 variants (dated by TCRdb to about 2021). About the full investigation: Donors in the vaccine arm were drawn from COV1001, a multicentre, randomized, double-blind, placebo-controlled phase I-IIa trial testing Ad26.COV2.S in healthy adults. Ad26.COV2.S was given intramuscularly at 5x10^10 or 1x10^11 viral particles, as a single shot or as two shots 56 days apart. TCRbeta repertoire sequencing served as the tool for gauging how specific and how broad the SARS-CoV-2-reactive T cell receptors were following Ad26.COV2.S vaccination. The TCR-sequenced set comprised around 30 samples: around 20 Ad26.COV2.S vaccine recipients, 5 placebo recipients and 8 SARS-CoV-2 convalescent individuals. Trial participants were randomized into five groups of five, in which low-dose or high-dose Ad26.COV2.S was given once or twice, or placebo was given on both occasions. Investigators remained blinded to trial group allocation during experiments and outcome assessment. Results and caveats for the whole study, not just this receptor: The authors noted that total T cell responses may have been underestimated by the TCR breadth and depth analyses. Comparing responses between vaccine doses or regimens was not something the study was powered to do. Comparable non-spike TCR breadth was observed between vaccine and placebo recipients, consistent with only spike being contained in the vaccine. Substantial breadth of spike-specific CD8+ and CD4+ T cell responses was reported after vaccination. Ad26.COV2.S recipients had higher spike-specific TCR breadth than placebo recipients (P = 0.0014).

Its CDR3 holds 15 amino acids, cysteine through phenylalanine. Just CDR3 DNA is preserved here, 45 bases in frame from base 1. Trimming takes 4 bases off V and 2 bases off J; junction bases not matched to a gene: 5. For CDR1 and CDR2, the germline V gene lists SGHNT and YENEEA. Interpreted using the paper, the treatment or condition label stands for: roughly 18 received Ad26.COV2.S at low or high dose, single or two shots; roughly 5 received placebo; per-sample allocation not given. Repertoires of vaccine and placebo recipients were sequenced from samples collected on day 63 after the first injection. In Cohort 1b, around 25 adults aged 18-55 years were enrolled at a single site in Boston, USA, between 29 July and 7 August 2020. As a vaccine, Ad26.COV2.S was a replication-incompetent adenovirus type 26 vector that expressed a prefusion-stabilized SARS-CoV-2 spike protein derived from the original Wuhan strain.

The immunoSEQ Assay was used to sequence TCRbeta CDR3 regions. After extraction, genomic DNA underwent amplification by bias-controlled multiplex PCR, followed by high-throughput sequencing. The original methods were these. To quantify the absolute abundance of every unique TCRbeta CDR3 region, sequences were collapsed and filtered. T cell fraction was estimated by normalizing TCRbeta template counts to usable DNA, which was measured by amplifying reference genes present in all nucleated cells. Repertoire TCRs were annotated as SARS-CoV-2-specific when V gene, CDR3 amino acid sequence and J gene were exactly matched to a known reactive TCR set. The reference SARS-CoV-2 TCR set was derived from MIRA and filtered for enrichment in COVID-19-positive ImmuneCODE repertoires, a step that removed public or cross-reactive TCRs. Based on the MIRA antigens, annotated TCRs were further analysed at the level of specific ORF or position within ORF. Breadth was defined as the number of annotated unique rearrangements divided by the total number of unique productive rearrangements, and depth was defined as the summed frequency of the annotated unique rearrangements. TCR breadth was compared between groups using two-sided Wilcoxon rank-sum tests. TCRdb took this table from immuneACCESS and kept in-frame rearrangements with V and J called. Such tables lack part of the clones; where checked against another copy, unresolved V genes explain under half of the gap, and the rest is unexplained. Clonal size and the V and J genes are those of that table, whereas D and trimming came from the DNA. The sample table holds hundreds of thousands of clones, of which more than 80% were seen once. The ten biggest clones cover 10% to 15% of the sample.

A remark on this clone: The antigen it recognizes is unknown. It has no much larger one-base neighbor in the sample; base qualities were not kept.

The chain uses TRBV11-3 and TRBJ2-5; the junction holds 9 bases that match TRBD1. Here the sequenced sample was peripheral blood, taken in a trial of Ad26.COV2.S vaccine versus placebo. The sequence came from a person between 18 and 65 years old who received the Ad26.COV2.S COVID-19 vaccine or a placebo. The CDR3 protein: CASSSGQGWQETQYF. In nucleotides, the sequence is TGTGCCAGCAGCTCTGGACAGGGGTGGCAAGAGACCCAGTACTTC.